This T cell receptor beta chain was captured in a study of blood T cells in healthy people across ages. Germline V gene data show CDR1 as DFQATT and CDR2 as SNEGSKA (reference sequence). CDR3 length equals 13 residues. The V and J ends lost 3 bases and 0 bases respectively, with 6 bases between them. A J-beta primer mix and a sample-barcoded 5' primer were used in a second PCR of about 7 to 11 cycles. A tag from a template-switch adaptor with 12 random nucleotides marked each cDNA molecule. TCRdb ran MiXCR on the 5' RACE reads and lists one entry per CDR3 protein. The sample includes about 1.1 million distinct CDR3 sequences, 35% to 45% of them seen just once.

This sequence joins TRBV20-1 and TRBJ1-5, with D unresolved. The source material was blood. This receptor was identified in a man aged 18 to 29 in good health. CDR3 loop: CSASWHSNQPQHF. The CDR3 DNA follows: TGCAGTGCTAGCTGGCATAGCAATCAGCCCCAGCATTTT.